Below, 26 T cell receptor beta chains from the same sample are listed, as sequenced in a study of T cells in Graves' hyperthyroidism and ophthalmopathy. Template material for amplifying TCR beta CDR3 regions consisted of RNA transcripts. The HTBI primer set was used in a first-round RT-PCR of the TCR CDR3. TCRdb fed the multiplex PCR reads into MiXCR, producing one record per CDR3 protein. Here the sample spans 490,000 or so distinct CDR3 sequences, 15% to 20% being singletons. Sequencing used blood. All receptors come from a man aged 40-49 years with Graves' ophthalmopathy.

The CDR3 sequence is CASSPNRVASYGYTF. As DNA, the CDR3 is TGCGCCAGCAGCCCTAACAGGGTTGCAAGCTATGGCTACACCTTC. This chain uses TRBV4-3 with TRBJ1-2, with D tentatively TRBD1 (6 bases). The CDR3 has 15 amino acids. Germline assignment: CDR1 LGHNA and CDR2 YSLEER. The germline V and J ends were trimmed by 4 bases and 4 bases, with 16 bases remaining between them.

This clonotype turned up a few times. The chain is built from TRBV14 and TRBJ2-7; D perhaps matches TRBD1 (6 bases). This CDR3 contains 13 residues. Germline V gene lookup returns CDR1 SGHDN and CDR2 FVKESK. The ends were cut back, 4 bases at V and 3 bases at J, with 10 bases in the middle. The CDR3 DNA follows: TGTGCCAGCAGCCGGAACAGGGACTACGAGCAGTACTTC. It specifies CASSRNRDYEQYF.

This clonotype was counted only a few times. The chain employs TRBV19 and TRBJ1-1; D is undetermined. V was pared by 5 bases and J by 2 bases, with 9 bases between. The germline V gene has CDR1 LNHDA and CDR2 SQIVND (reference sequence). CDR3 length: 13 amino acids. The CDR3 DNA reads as TGTGCCAGTAGTCGGCAGATAAACACTGAAGCTTTCTTT. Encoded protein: CASSRQINTEAFF.

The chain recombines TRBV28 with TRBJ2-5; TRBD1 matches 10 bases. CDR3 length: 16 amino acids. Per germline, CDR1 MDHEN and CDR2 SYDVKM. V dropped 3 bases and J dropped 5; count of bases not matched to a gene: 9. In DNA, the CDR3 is TGTGCCAGCAGTTTGCCCGGGACAGGGGTGGCGGAGACCCAGTACTTC. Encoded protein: CASSLPGTGVAETQYF.

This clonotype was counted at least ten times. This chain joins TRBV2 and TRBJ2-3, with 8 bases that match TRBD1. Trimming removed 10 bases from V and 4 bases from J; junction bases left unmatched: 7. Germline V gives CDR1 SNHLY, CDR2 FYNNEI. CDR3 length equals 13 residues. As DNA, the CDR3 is TGTGCCACTCCGGACAGGGTGGCAGATACGCAGTATTTT. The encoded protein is CATPDRVADTQYF.

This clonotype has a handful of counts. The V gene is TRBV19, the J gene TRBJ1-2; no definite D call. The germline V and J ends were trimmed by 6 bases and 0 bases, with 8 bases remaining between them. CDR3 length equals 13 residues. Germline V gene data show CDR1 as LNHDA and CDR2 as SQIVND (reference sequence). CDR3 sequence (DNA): TGTGCCAGTAGGCGCGGCCCTAACTATGGCTACACCTTC. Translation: CASRRGPNYGYTF.

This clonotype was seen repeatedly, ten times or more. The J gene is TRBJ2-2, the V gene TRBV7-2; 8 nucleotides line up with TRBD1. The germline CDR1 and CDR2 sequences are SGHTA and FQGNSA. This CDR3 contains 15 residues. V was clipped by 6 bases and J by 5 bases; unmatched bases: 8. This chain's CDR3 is CASRHDRGSTGELFF. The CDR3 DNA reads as TGTGCCAGCAGACACGACAGGGGTAGTACCGGGGAGCTGTTTTTT.

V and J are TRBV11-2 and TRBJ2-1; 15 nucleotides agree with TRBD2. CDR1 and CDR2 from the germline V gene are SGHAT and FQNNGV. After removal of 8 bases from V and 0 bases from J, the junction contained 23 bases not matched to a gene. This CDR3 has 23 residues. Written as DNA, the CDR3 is TGTGCCAGCGGATACCCCCCTACCGGGACTAGCGGGAGGTCCCCTAGCTCCTACAATGAGCAGTTCTTC. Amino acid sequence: CASGYPPTGTSGRSPSSYNEQFF.

Here the CDR3 reads CASSLGQNSNQPQHF. The CDR3 DNA is TGTGCCAGCAGTTTAGGACAAAATAGCAATCAGCCCCAGCATTTT. The chain carries TRBV12-3 or TRBV12-4 and TRBJ1-5; unclear D gene. The CDR3 length is 15 residues. Trimming took 1 base from V and 0 from J, leaving 7 bases between them.

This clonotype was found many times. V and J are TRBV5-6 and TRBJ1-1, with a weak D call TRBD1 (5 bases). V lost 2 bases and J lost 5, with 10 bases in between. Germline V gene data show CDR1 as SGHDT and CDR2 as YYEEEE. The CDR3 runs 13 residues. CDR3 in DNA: TGTGCCAGCAGCTTCCAGGGAGCAACTGAAGCTTTCTTT. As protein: CASSFQGATEAFF.

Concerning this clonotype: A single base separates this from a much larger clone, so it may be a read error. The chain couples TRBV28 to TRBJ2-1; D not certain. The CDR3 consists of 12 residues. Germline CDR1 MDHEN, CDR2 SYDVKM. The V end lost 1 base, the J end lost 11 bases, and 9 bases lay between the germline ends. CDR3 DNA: TGTGCCAGCAGTTTATCCCTGAATAAGCAGTTCTTC. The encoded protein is CASSLSLNKQFF.

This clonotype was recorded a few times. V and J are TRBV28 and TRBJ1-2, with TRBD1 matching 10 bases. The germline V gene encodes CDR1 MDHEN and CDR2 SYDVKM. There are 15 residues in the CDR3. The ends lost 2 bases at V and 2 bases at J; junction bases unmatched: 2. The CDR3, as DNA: TGTGCCAGCAGTTTAGGGGGACAGGGGAACTATGGCTACACCTTC. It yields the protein CASSLGGQGNYGYTF.

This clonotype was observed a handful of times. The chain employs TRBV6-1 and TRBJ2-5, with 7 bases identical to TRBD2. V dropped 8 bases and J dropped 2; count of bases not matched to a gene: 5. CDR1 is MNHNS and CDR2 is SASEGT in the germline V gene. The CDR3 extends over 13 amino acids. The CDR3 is CASGLADQETQYF. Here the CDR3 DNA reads TGTGCCAGCGGCCTAGCGGATCAAGAGACCCAGTACTTC.

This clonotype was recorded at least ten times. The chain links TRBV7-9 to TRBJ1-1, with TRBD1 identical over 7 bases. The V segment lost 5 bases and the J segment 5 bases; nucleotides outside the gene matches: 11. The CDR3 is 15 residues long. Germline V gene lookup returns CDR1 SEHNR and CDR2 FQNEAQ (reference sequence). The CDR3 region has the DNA TGTGCCAGCAGCCGACCAGGGGGATTGAGAACTGAAGCTTTCTTT. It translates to CASSRPGGLRTEAFF.

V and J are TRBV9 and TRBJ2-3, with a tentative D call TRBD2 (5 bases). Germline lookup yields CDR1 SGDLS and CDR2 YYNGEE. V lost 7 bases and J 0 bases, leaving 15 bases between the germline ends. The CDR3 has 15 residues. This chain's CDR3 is CASESWGVSTDTQYF. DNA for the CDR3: TGTGCCAGCGAATCTTGGGGAGTAAGCACAGATACGCAGTATTTT. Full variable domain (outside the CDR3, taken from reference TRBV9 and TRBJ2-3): DSGVTQTPKHLITATGQRVTLRCSPRSGDLSVYWYQQSLDQGLQFLIQYYNGEERAKGNILERFSAQQFPDLHSELNLSSLELGDSALYFCASESWGVSTDTQYFGPGTRLTVL.

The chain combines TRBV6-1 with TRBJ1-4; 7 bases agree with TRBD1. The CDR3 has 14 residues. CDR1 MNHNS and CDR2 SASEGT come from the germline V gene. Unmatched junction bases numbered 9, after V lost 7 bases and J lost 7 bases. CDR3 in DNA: TGTGCCAGCAACCTACAGACAGGGAGTGAAAAACTGTTTTTT. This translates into CASNLQTGSEKLFF.

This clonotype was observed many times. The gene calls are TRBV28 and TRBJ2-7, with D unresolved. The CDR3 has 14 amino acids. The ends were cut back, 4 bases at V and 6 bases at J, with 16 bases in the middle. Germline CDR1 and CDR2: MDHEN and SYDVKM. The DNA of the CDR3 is TGTGCCAGCAGTTCCAACCCGACCTGGGGCGAGCAGTACTTC. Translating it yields CASSSNPTWGEQYF.

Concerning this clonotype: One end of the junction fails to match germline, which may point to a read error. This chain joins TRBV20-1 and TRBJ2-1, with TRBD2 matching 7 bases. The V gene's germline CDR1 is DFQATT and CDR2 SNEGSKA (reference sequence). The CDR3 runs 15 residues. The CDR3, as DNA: TGCAGTGCTGAACTAAGCGGGATACTATACAATGAGCAGTCCTTC. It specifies CSAELSGILYNEQSF.

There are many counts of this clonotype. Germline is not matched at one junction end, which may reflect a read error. The CDR3 loop is CASSLGQETQYF. DNA of the CDR3: TGTGCCAGCAGCTTAGGTCAAGAGACCCAGTACTTC. The chain links TRBV5-1 to TRBJ2-5; no clear D. Germline lookup yields CDR1 SGHRS and CDR2 YFSETQ. CDR3 length equals 12 residues. Complete variable domain (other parts from reference TRBV5-1 and TRBJ2-5): KAGVTQTPRYLIKTRGQQVTLSCSPISGHRSVSWYQQTPGQGLQFLFEYFSETQRNKGNFPGRFSGRQFSNSRSEMNVSTLELGDSALYLCASSLGQETQYFGPGTRLLVL.

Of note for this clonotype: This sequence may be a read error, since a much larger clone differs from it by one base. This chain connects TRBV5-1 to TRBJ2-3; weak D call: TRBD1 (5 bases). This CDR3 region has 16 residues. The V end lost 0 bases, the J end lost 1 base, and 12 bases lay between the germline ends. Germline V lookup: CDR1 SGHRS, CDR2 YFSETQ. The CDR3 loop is CASSLGQITCTDTQYF. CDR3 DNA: TGCGCCAGCAGCTTGGGACAGATCACTTGCACAGATACGCAGTATTTT.

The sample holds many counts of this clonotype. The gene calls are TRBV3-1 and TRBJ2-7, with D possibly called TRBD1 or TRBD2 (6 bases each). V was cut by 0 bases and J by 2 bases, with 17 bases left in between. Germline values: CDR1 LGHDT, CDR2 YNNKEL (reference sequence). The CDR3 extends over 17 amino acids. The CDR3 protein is CASSQESGGGGAYEQYF. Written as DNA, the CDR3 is TGTGCCAGCAGCCAAGAATCCGGGGGCGGTGGGGCCTACGAGCAGTACTTC.

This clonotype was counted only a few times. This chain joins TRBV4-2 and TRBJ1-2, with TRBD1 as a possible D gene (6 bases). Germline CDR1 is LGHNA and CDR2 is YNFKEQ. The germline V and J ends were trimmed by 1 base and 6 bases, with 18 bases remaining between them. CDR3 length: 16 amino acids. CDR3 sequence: CASSQVVSGANDGYTF. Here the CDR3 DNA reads TGTGCCAGCAGCCAAGTAGTGTCAGGGGCGAACGATGGCTACACCTTC.

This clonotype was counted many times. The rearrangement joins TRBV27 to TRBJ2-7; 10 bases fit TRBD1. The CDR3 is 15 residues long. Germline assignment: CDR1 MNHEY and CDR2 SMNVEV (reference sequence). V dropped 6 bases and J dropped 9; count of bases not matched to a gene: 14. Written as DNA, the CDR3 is TGTGCCAGCAGGATGATAGGGACAGGGGATATAAGGCAGTACTTC. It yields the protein CASRMIGTGDIRQYF.

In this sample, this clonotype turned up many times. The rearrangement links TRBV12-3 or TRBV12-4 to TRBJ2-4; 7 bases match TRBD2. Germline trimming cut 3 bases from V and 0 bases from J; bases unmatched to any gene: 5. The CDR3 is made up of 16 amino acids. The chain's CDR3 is CASSLSGGLAKNIQYF. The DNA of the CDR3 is TGTGCCAGCAGTTTGTCGGGGGGACTAGCCAAAAACATTCAGTACTTC.

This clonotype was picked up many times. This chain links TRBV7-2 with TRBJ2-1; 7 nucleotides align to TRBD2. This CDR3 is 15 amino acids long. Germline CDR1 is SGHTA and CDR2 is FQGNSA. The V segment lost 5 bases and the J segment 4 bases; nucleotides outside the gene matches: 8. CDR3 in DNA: TGTGCCAGCAGCCCAAGGCTAGCGGAATACAATGAGCAGTTCTTC. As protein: CASSPRLAEYNEQFF. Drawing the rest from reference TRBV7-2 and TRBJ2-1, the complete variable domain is GAGVSQSPSNKVTEKGKDVELRCDPISGHTALYWYRQSLGQGLEFLIYFQGNSAPDKSGLPSDRFSAERTGGSVSTLTIQRTQQEDSAVYLCASSPRLAEYNEQFFGPGTRLTVL.

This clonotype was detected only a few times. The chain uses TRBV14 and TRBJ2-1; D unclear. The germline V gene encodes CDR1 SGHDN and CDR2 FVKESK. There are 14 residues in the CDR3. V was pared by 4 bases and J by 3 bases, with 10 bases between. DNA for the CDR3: TGTGCCAGCAGCCTAGGCGAGGTCTACAATGAGCAGTTCTTC. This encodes CASSLGEVYNEQFF.